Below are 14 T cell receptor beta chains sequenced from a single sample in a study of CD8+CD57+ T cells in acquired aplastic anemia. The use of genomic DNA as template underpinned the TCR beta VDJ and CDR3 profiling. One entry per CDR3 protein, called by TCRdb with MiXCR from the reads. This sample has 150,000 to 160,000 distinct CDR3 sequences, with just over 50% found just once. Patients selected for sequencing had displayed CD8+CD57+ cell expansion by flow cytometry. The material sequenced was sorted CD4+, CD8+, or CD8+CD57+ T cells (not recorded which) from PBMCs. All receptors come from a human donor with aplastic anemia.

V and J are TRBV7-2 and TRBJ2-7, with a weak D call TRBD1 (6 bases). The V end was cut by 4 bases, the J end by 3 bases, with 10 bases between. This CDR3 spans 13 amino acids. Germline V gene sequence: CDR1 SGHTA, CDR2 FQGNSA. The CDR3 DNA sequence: TGTGCCAGCAGCTCAACAGGGAACTACGAGCAGTACTTC. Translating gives CASSSTGNYEQYF.

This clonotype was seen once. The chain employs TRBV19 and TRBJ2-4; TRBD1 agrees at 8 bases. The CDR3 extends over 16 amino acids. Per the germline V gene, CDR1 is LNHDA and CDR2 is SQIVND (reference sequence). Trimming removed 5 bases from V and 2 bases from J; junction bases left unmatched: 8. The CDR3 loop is CASSEGTGGSKNIQYF. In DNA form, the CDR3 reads TGTGCCAGTAGTGAGGGGACAGGAGGATCCAAAAACATTCAGTACTTC.

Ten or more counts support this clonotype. CDR3 loop: CASWDTLKNTEAFF. The CDR3, as DNA: TGCGCCAGTTGGGACACACTGAAGAACACTGAAGCTTTCTTT. This rearrangement joins TRBV10-2 to TRBJ1-1; maybe TRBD1 (6 bases). The CDR3 is 14 amino acids. Germline assignment: CDR1 WSHSY and CDR2 SAAADI. The V end was cut by 9 bases, the J end by 1 base, with 15 bases between.

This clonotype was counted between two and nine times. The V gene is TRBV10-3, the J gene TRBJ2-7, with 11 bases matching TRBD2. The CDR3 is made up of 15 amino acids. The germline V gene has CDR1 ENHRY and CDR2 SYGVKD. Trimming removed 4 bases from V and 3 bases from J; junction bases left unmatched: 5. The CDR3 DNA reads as TGTGCCATCAGTGCCCCGGGACTAGCGGTCTACGAGCAGTACTTC. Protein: CAISAPGLAVYEQYF.

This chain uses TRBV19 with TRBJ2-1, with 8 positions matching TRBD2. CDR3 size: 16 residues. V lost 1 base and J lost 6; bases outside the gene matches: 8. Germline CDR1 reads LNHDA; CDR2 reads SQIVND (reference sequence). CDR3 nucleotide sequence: TGTGCCAGTAGTATAGTTGACGGGGGGGCCCCCAATGAGCAGTTCTTC. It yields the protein CASSIVDGGAPNEQFF. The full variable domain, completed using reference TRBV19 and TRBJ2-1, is DGGITQSPKYLFRKEGQNVTLSCEQNLNHDAMYWYRQDPGQGLRLIYYSQIVNDFQKGDIAEGYSVSREKKESFPLTVTSAQKNPTAFYLCASSIVDGGAPNEQFFGPGTRLTVL.

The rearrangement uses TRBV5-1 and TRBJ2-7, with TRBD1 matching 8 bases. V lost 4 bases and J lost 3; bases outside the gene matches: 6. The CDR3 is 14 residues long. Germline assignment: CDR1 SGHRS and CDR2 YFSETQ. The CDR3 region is CASSLDRDRYEQYF. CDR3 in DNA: TGCGCCAGCAGCCTGGACAGGGATCGCTACGAGCAGTACTTC.

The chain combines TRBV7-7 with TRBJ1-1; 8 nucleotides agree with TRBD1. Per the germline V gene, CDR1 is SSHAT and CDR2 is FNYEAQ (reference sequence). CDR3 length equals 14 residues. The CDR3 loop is CALAPDRENTEAFF. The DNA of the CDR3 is TGTGCTTTGGCCCCGGACAGGGAGAACACTGAAGCTTTCTTT.

Here the CDR3 DNA reads TGTGCCAGCAGCCCCCGGGACAGCCCCCAGTTCTTC. Amino acid sequence: CASSPRDSPQFF. This chain joins TRBV7-3 and TRBJ2-1, with 7 positions matching TRBD1. CDR1 SGHTA and CDR2 FQGTGA come from the germline V gene. V lost 5 bases and J lost 13; bases outside the gene matches: 8. The CDR3 sequence is 12 residues long.

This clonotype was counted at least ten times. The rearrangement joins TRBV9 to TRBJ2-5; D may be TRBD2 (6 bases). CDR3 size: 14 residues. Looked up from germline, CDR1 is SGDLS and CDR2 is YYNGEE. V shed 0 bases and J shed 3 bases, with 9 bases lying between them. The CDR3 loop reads CASSVEWGEETQYF. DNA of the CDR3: TGTGCCAGCAGCGTAGAGTGGGGGGAAGAGACCCAGTACTTC.

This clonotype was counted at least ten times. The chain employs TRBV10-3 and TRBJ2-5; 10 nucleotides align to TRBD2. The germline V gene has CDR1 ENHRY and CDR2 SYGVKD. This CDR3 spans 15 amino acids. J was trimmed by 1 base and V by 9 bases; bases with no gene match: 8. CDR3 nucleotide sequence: TGTGCCATAAAACAGACTAGCGGGTTCCAAGAGACCCAGTACTTC. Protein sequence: CAIKQTSGFQETQYF.

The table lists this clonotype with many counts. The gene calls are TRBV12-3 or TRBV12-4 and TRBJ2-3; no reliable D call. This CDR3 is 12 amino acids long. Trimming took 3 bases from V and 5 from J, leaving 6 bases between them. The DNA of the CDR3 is TGTGCCAGCAGTTTCTGGGGAGATACGCAGTATTTT. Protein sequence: CASSFWGDTQYF.

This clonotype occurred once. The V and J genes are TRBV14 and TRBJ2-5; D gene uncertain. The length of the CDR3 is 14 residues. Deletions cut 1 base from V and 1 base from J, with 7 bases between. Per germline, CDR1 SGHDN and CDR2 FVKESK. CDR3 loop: CASSQVAAQETQYF. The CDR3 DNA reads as TGTGCCAGCAGCCAAGTCGCGGCCCAAGAGACCCAGTACTTC.

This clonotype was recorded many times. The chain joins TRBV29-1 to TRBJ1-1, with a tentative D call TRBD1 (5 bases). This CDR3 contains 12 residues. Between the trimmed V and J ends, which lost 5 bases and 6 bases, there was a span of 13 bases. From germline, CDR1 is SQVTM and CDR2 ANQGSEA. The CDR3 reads CSVNRMGAEAFF. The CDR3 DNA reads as TGCAGCGTTAATCGGATGGGGGCTGAAGCTTTCTTT.

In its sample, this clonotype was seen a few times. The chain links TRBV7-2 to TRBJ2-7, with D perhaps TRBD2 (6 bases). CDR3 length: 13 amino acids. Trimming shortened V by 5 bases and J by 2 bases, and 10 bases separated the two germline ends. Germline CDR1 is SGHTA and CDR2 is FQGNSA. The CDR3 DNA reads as TGTGCCAGCAGCCGGGGGAGCACCTACGAGCAGTACTTC. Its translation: CASSRGSTYEQYF.